The clone carrying this T cell receptor beta chain was detected a few times. Its matching antigen is unknown. MiXCR was run by TCRdb on the reads, yielding one entry per CDR3 protein. The data contain about 70,000 distinct CDR3 sequences, approximately 20% of them seen just once; the ten biggest clones take up 55% to 75%. The sample is drawn from a study of T cell repertoires in cytomegalovirus infection. Whole-study context: CMV infection and matching HLA type were both indicated by public TCR beta signatures.

Deletions cut 5 bases from V and 4 bases from J, with 21 bases between. Germline V CDR1 and CDR2: SGHTA, FQGNSA. The CDR3 consists of 16 residues. This clonotype was sampled from a human donor in good health (CMV status not recorded). Some clones in this sample may be carry-over from other donors' samples. The rearrangement links TRBV7-2 to TRBJ2-7; TRBD1 or TRBD2 may be the D gene (5 bases each). The specimen was CD8+ T cells from cultured PBMCs, collected from culture after CMV antigen stimulation. DNA for the CDR3: TGTGCCAGCAGCCCCATCGGGACCCTCCACCGATACGAGCAGTACTTC. The encoded protein is CASSPIGTLHRYEQYF.